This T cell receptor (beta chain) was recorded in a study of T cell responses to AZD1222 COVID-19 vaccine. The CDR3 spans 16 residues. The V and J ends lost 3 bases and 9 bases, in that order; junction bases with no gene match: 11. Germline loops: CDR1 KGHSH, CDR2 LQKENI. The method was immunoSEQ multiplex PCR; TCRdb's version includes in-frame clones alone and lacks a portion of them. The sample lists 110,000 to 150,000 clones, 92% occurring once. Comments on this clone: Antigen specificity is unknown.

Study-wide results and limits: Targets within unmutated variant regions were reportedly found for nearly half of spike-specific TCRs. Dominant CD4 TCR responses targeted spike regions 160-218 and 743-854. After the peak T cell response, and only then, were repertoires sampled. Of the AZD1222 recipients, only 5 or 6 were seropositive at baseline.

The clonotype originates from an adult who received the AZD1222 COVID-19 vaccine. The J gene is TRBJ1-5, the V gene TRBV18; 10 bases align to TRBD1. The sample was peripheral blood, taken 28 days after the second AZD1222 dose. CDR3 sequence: CASSPTGQGPTWPQHF. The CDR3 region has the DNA TGTGCCAGCTCACCTACGGGACAGGGGCCGACGTGGCCCCAGCATTTT.